A selection of T cell receptor beta chains follows, all from one sample in a study of blood T cell repertoires in COVID-19. Repertoires were generated with immunoSEQ multiplex PCR, while TCRdb's copy carries only in-frame clones and drops some. The sample includes more than 250,000 clones, around 89% seen only once; the top ten take about 1.8%. Specimen: PBMCs or T cells enriched from blood (not recorded which). These receptors were obtained from a young woman with acute COVID-19. CDR3s include the opening cysteine and the closing phenylalanine or tryptophan. The order of the fields is V gene, clone size, J gene, D gene, CDR3 protein, CDR3 DNA. D genes are given only for firm matches. The size entry is marked missing in some rows and otherwise reads once, few, many or a size class.

V gene: TRBV5-1; clone size: -; J gene: TRBJ1-6; D gene: TRBD1; CDR3 protein: CASSLRTGSISNSPLHF; CDR3 DNA: TGCGCCAGCAGCTTGCGGACAGGGTCGATCAGTAATTCACCCCTCCACTTT
V gene: TRBV28; clone size: -; J gene: TRBJ1-2; D gene: TRBD1; CDR3 protein: CATGGGTGHVIYGYTF; CDR3 DNA: TGTGCCACAGGGGGGGGGACAGGTCATGTGATCTATGGCTACACCTTC
V gene: TRBV9; clone size: -; J gene: TRBJ2-7; D gene: -; CDR3 protein: CASSSGGPLYEQYF; CDR3 DNA: TGTGCCAGCAGCTCCGGGGGACCTCTTTACGAGCAGTACTTC
V gene: TRBV28; clone size: -; J gene: TRBJ2-1; D gene: TRBD2; CDR3 protein: CASSLAGGDNEQFF; CDR3 DNA: TGTGCCAGCAGTCTAGCGGGCGGTGACAATGAGCAGTTCTTC
V gene: TRBV19; clone size: -; J gene: TRBJ2-1; D gene: -; CDR3 protein: CASSIGWTEQFF; CDR3 DNA: TGTGCCAGTAGTATAGGATGGACAGAACAGTTCTTC
V gene: TRBV27; clone size: -; J gene: TRBJ2-5; D gene: TRBD1; CDR3 protein: CASSRQGTYLQETQYF; CDR3 DNA: TGTGCCAGCAGCCGACAGGGAACGTACCTCCAAGAGACCCAGTACTTC
V gene: TRBV4-1; clone size: -; J gene: TRBJ2-1; D gene: -; CDR3 protein: CASRKSEARSSYNEQFF; CDR3 DNA: TGCGCCAGCAGGAAATCTGAGGCCCGTAGCTCCTACAATGAGCAGTTCTTC
V gene: TRBV29-1; clone size: -; J gene: TRBJ2-3; D gene: TRBD1; CDR3 protein: CSVEGQGVTTDTQYF; CDR3 DNA: TGCAGCGTTGAGGGGCAGGGGGTTACCACAGATACGCAGTATTTT
V gene: TRBV7-2; clone size: -; J gene: TRBJ1-3; D gene: -; CDR3 protein: CASSLYEGTTIYF; CDR3 DNA: TGTGCCAGCAGCTTATACGAGGGTACCACCATATATTTT
V gene: TRBV21-1; clone size: -; J gene: TRBJ1-4; D gene: -; CDR3 protein: CASSKDRSTITNEKLFF; CDR3 DNA: TGTGCCAGCAGCAAGGACAGATCTACCATAACTAATGAAAAACTGTTTTTT
V gene: TRBV10-3; clone size: -; J gene: TRBJ1-6; D gene: -; CDR3 protein: CAIRSPGNSPLHF; CDR3 DNA: TGTGCCATCAGGTCACCGGGTAATTCACCCCTCCACTTT
V gene: TRBV7-2; clone size: -; J gene: TRBJ2-7; D gene: -; CDR3 protein: CASSLGAGPGEQYF; CDR3 DNA: TGTGCCAGCAGCTTAGGCGCAGGTCCCGGTGAGCAGTACTTC
V gene: TRBV5-8; clone size: -; J gene: TRBJ1-1; D gene: TRBD1; CDR3 protein: CASSLDRGTEAFF; CDR3 DNA: TGTGCCAGCAGCTTGGACAGGGGCACTGAAGCTTTCTTT
V gene: TRBV3-1/TRBV3-2; clone size: -; J gene: TRBJ1-1; D gene: TRBD1; CDR3 protein: CASSQASGTGWTEAFF; CDR3 DNA: TGTGCCAGCAGCCAAGCCTCCGGGACAGGGTGGACTGAAGCTTTCTTT
V gene: TRBV18; clone size: once; J gene: TRBJ1-2; D gene: -; CDR3 protein: CASSPISAADSYGYTF; CDR3 DNA: TGTGCCAGCTCACCCATATCGGCAGCGGACAGTTATGGCTACACCTTC
V gene: TRBV5-1; clone size: -; J gene: TRBJ2-7; D gene: -; CDR3 protein: CASSSQSGSSYEQYF; CDR3 DNA: TGCGCCAGCAGCTCCCAGAGTGGGAGCTCCTACGAGCAGTACTTC
V gene: TRBV29-1; clone size: -; J gene: TRBJ2-1; D gene: -; CDR3 protein: CSVHVGPYNEQFF; CDR3 DNA: TGCAGCGTCCACGTGGGGCCCTACAATGAGCAGTTCTTC
V gene: TRBV24-1; clone size: -; J gene: TRBJ2-1; D gene: TRBD1; CDR3 protein: CATSDLRTGAYNEQFF; CDR3 DNA: TGTGCCACCAGTGATTTAAGGACAGGGGCCTACAATGAGCAGTTCTTC
V gene: TRBV7-9; clone size: -; J gene: TRBJ1-6; D gene: TRBD1; CDR3 protein: CASSWGPGQRLHF; CDR3 DNA: TGTGCCAGCAGCTGGGGACCGGGACAGAGGCTCCACTTT
V gene: TRBV3-1/TRBV3-2; clone size: few; J gene: TRBJ1-6; D gene: -; CDR3 protein: CASSQDMRHNSPLHF; CDR3 DNA: TGTGCCAGCAGCCAAGACATGCGGCATAATTCACCCCTCCACTTT
V gene: TRBV5-4; clone size: -; J gene: TRBJ1-5; D gene: TRBD1; CDR3 protein: CASSLPFTDRVGDSNQPQHF; CDR3 DNA: TGTGCCAGCAGCTTGCCATTTACGGACAGGGTAGGCGACAGCAATCAGCCCCAGCATTTT
V gene: TRBV4-1; clone size: -; J gene: TRBJ2-1; D gene: -; CDR3 protein: CASSLFDPGLNNNEQFF; CDR3 DNA: TGCGCCAGCAGCCTGTTTGACCCGGGACTGAATAACAATGAGCAGTTCTTC
V gene: TRBV3-1/TRBV3-2; clone size: once; J gene: TRBJ2-1; D gene: -; CDR3 protein: CASSQDYSSYNEQFF; CDR3 DNA: TGTGCCAGCAGCCAAGACTATAGCTCCTACAATGAGCAGTTCTTC
V gene: TRBV9; clone size: -; J gene: TRBJ2-3; D gene: TRBD2; CDR3 protein: CASSVGHLGLAGGSGDTQYF; CDR3 DNA: TGTGCCAGCAGCGTAGGTCATCTCGGACTAGCGGGAGGCTCGGGAGATACGCAGTATTTT
V gene: TRBV24-1; clone size: few; J gene: TRBJ2-7; D gene: TRBD1; CDR3 protein: CATHRGLSSYEQYF; CDR3 DNA: TGTGCCACCCACAGGGGCCTAAGCTCCTACGAGCAGTACTTC
V gene: TRBV7-2; clone size: -; J gene: TRBJ2-5; D gene: -; CDR3 protein: CASRTGSRGWGQETQYF; CDR3 DNA: TGTGCCAGCAGGACGGGATCCAGGGGATGGGGCCAAGAGACCCAGTACTTC
V gene: TRBV10-1; clone size: many; J gene: TRBJ2-7; D gene: -; CDR3 protein: CASSESAENSYEQYF; CDR3 DNA: TGCGCCAGCAGTGAGTCCGCAGAAAACTCCTACGAGCAGTACTTC
V gene: TRBV19; clone size: -; J gene: TRBJ2-1; D gene: TRBD2; CDR3 protein: CASRTSGRFKEGEQFF; CDR3 DNA: TGTGCCAGTAGGACTAGCGGGAGGTTTAAGGAGGGTGAGCAGTTCTTC
V gene: TRBV6-5; clone size: -; J gene: TRBJ2-7; D gene: -; CDR3 protein: CASSTLPLGVNEQYF; CDR3 DNA: TGTGCCAGCAGTACCCTCCCCCTAGGGGTGAACGAGCAGTACTTC
V gene: TRBV29-1; clone size: -; J gene: TRBJ2-1; D gene: -; CDR3 protein: CSVVALNTYNEQFF; CDR3 DNA: TGCAGCGTTGTAGCCCTTAATACCTACAATGAGCAGTTCTTC
V gene: TRBV10-3; clone size: -; J gene: TRBJ2-7; D gene: -; CDR3 protein: CAISASYEQYF; CDR3 DNA: TGTGCCATCAGTGCTAGCTACGAGCAGTACTTC
V gene: TRBV5-1; clone size: -; J gene: TRBJ2-1; D gene: TRBD2; CDR3 protein: CASSLVGGTYNEQFF; CDR3 DNA: TGCGCCAGCAGCTTGGTGGGGGGGACCTACAATGAGCAGTTCTTC
V gene: TRBV29-1; clone size: -; J gene: TRBJ1-2; D gene: -; CDR3 protein: CSGAGQQGYTF; CDR3 DNA: TGCAGCGGTGCAGGACAGCAAGGCTACACCTTC
V gene: TRBV14; clone size: -; J gene: TRBJ2-7; D gene: TRBD2; CDR3 protein: CASSQERREGYYEQYF; CDR3 DNA: TGTGCCAGCAGCCAAGAACGGCGGGAGGGCTACTACGAGCAGTACTTC
V gene: TRBV28; clone size: -; J gene: TRBJ1-3; D gene: TRBD1; CDR3 protein: CASSLVRQGVNTIYF; CDR3 DNA: TGTGCCAGCAGTTTAGTTAGACAGGGCGTGAACACCATATATTTT
V gene: TRBV29-1; clone size: -; J gene: TRBJ2-1; D gene: TRBD2; CDR3 protein: CSVERLAYNEQFF; CDR3 DNA: TGCAGCGTTGAGCGACTAGCTTACAATGAGCAGTTCTTC
V gene: TRBV27; clone size: few; J gene: TRBJ1-4; D gene: -; CDR3 protein: CASSFKRGEKLFF; CDR3 DNA: TGTGCCAGCAGTTTTAAGAGAGGTGAAAAACTGTTTTTT
V gene: TRBV6-5; clone size: -; J gene: TRBJ1-1; D gene: -; CDR3 protein: CASRPGHRNTEAFF; CDR3 DNA: TGTGCCAGCAGGCCGGGACACAGGAACACTGAAGCTTTCTTT
V gene: TRBV10-2; clone size: -; J gene: TRBJ2-2; D gene: -; CDR3 protein: CASDRRKDTGELFF; CDR3 DNA: TGCGCCAGTGACAGGCGTAAGGACACCGGGGAGCTGTTTTTT
V gene: TRBV27; clone size: once; J gene: TRBJ2-5; D gene: -; CDR3 protein: CASTPLGGGETQYF; CDR3 DNA: TGTGCCAGCACCCCCTTGGGAGGGGGGGAGACCCAGTACTTC
V gene: TRBV2; clone size: -; J gene: TRBJ2-7; D gene: TRBD2; CDR3 protein: CASSEGAPGRAYEQYF; CDR3 DNA: TGTGCCAGCAGTGAAGGGGCGCCGGGGAGGGCCTACGAGCAGTACTTC
V gene: TRBV4-2; clone size: -; J gene: TRBJ2-7; D gene: TRBD1; CDR3 protein: CASSPRTGGRYEQYF; CDR3 DNA: TGTGCCAGCAGCCCTCGGACAGGGGGCCGTTACGAGCAGTACTTC